Listed below are T cell receptor beta chains from one sample, sequenced in a study of T cell repertoires and leukemia-associated antigens. A single record per CDR3 protein comes from TCRdb applying MiXCR to the 5' RACE reads. This table has about 15,000 distinct CDR3 sequences, approximately 38% appearing once. The antigens these receptors bind are not known. Input material: CD3+ T cells sorted from blood and cultured. The receptors stem from a female donor in good health. Both conserved end residues are part of each CDR3. The order of the fields is J gene, V gene, D gene, CDR3 protein. The D gene is left open where the match is weak.

TRBJ2-1 TRBV30 . CAWSSYSVNEQFF
TRBJ2-1 TRBV20-1 TRBD2 CSGPTSGDYNEQFF
TRBJ1-1 TRBV25-1 . CASSTSRGWGRTEAFF
TRBJ2-1 TRBV20-1 TRBD2 CSAYTSGNNEQFF
TRBJ2-2 TRBV12-3/TRBV12-4 . CASSWGPGELLF
TRBJ2-5 TRBV7-7 . CASSLVQQETQYF
TRBJ2-3 TRBV5-1 TRBD2 CASSLIPSGRVSDTQYF
TRBJ1-5 TRBV2 . CASSVGRYDNQPQHF
TRBJ2-3 TRBV5-5 TRBD2 CASSLGTSGFTSTDTQYF
TRBJ2-2 TRBV4-3 . CASSQNSENTGELFF
TRBJ2-2 TRBV7-7 TRBD2 CASSTQAGATGELFF
TRBJ1-1 TRBV5-1 . CASSPGSWDTEAFF
TRBJ2-3 TRBV5-5 TRBD2 CASSYLAGSSTDTQYF
TRBJ2-2 TRBV20-1 TRBD1 CSARQGTGELFF
TRBJ2-7 TRBV7-9 TRBD1 CASSFGTGAHEQYF
TRBJ2-5 TRBV28 . CATEQGVETQYF
TRBJ2-3 TRBV5-1 . CASSLRQGTDTQYF
TRBJ2-7 TRBV4-1 . CASSHPTSSEQYF
TRBJ1-1 TRBV5-1 . CASSGRTSTEAFF
TRBJ2-3 TRBV3-1 . CASSHGATTKDTQYF
TRBJ1-1 TRBV29-1 . CSVDGGRAEAFF
TRBJ2-5 TRBV3-1 . CVSSPVIGTAQYF
TRBJ2-4 TRBV20-1 . CSARERGSPAIQYF
TRBJ2-1 TRBV6-2/TRBV6-3 . CASSYSPEGAGNEQFF
TRBJ2-1 TRBV5-1 TRBD2 CASRTGTSNEQFF
TRBJ2-7 TRBV20-1 . CSAMTGAGSYEQYF
TRBJ2-1 TRBV15 TRBD1 CATSRTRGTGYNEQFF
TRBJ1-6 TRBV28 TRBD1 CASSAPQGASYNSPLHF
TRBJ2-1 TRBV9 . CASSVSGMYNEQFF
TRBJ2-4 TRBV28 TRBD2 CASSYRGVGRENIQYF
TRBJ2-7 TRBV14 . CASSQLGATNPYEQYF
TRBJ2-1 TRBV29-1 . CSVHDTSRHNEQFF
TRBJ2-1 TRBV5-1 . CASSSGLAPLGHNEQFF
TRBJ2-2 TRBV3-1 . CASSRSWNTGELFF
TRBJ2-1 TRBV20-1 . CSARDLASGCNEQFF
TRBJ2-3 TRBV5-1 TRBD1 CASSLEQGAWSGTDTQYF
TRBJ2-4 TRBV15 . CAYEAPGLAKNIQYF
TRBJ2-1 TRBV28 . CATGRGTSNNEQFF
TRBJ2-3 TRBV20-1 TRBD1 CRQGAPTDTQYF
TRBJ2-1 TRBV7-8 . CASSFGPGSSYNEQFF
TRBJ2-1 TRBV7-9 . CASSFYICSATGSYNEQFF
TRBJ1-5 TRBV29-1 . CSAGIGPNQPQHF
TRBJ2-1 TRBV29-1 TRBD2 CSVEDRSSGRPLSYNEQFF
TRBJ1-6 TRBV7-9 . CASRGTGWQSPLHF
TRBJ1-2 TRBV5-1 TRBD1 CASSLETGRNYGYTF
TRBJ1-2 TRBV6-5 . CASSGWTQGFSYGYTF
TRBJ2-7 TRBV5-1 TRBD2 CASSSGWGSGSSGLYEQYF
TRBJ2-7 TRBV12-3/TRBV12-4 TRBD2 CASKYSGRANEQYF
TRBJ2-1 TRBV20-1 TRBD2 CSATGGTRDYNEQFF
TRBJ2-1 TRBV5-5 TRBD1 CASRLGQGTYNEQFF
TRBJ2-7 TRBV5-6 . CASSLEGNSYEQYF
TRBJ2-2 TRBV20-1 . CSASRGLSVGGELFF
TRBJ2-1 TRBV20-1 . CSAVGRGLYSYNEQFF
TRBJ2-3 TRBV29-1 . CSVDTPGTDTQYF
TRBJ2-7 TRBV6-5 . CASGGGASAYEQYF